One sample yielded the 8 T cell receptor beta chains listed below, sequenced in a study of T cell responses to AZD1222 COVID-19 vaccine. The assay was immunoSEQ multiplex PCR, and TCRdb's table has in-frame clones only and misses some. The table has around 130,000 clones, over 90% seen once. The material sequenced was peripheral blood, taken on day 0 of AZD1222 vaccination. These receptors were collected from an adult in good health.

The chain uses TRBV21-1 and TRBJ2-1; no DNA check was done on the table's D call, TRBD1. TRBV21-1 is flagged as a pseudogene. The CDR3 sequence is 15 residues long. As DNA, the CDR3 is TGTGCCAGCAGCAAATTGTCGAGGGGGCAGGGTGAGCAGTTCTTC. Its protein is CASSKLSRGQGEQFF.

This clone was counted a few times. The V call is TRBV3-1 (or the pseudogene TRBV3-2), the J call TRBJ2-7, with unresolved D. V lost 4 bases and J lost 3, with 19 bases in between. CDR3 length: 16 residues. Looked up from germline, CDR1 is LGHDT and CDR2 is YNNKEL (reference sequence). The CDR3 nucleotides are TGTGCCAGCAGCCTCCGGACGGGCAGCTCATACTACGAGCAGTACTTC. It is translated as CASSLRTGSSYYEQYF.

V usage is TRBV6-5 and J usage is TRBJ2-5, with 10 bases lining up with TRBD2. Germline V lookup: CDR1 MNHEY, CDR2 SVGAGI. The CDR3 spans 15 residues. V lost 6 bases to trimming and J lost 2 bases; unmatched junction nucleotides: 6. In DNA form, the CDR3 reads TGTGCCAGCAGCCATAGCGGGGGGCAACAAGAGACCCAGTACTTC. The encoded protein is CASSHSGGQQETQYF.

The CDR3 DNA is TGTGCCAGCAGCTCGGACAGGGTGGGGGAAAAAGCTTTCTTT. It specifies CASSSDRVGEKAFF. This chain links TRBV5-4 with TRBJ1-1; 8 nucleotides line up with TRBD1. Germline V CDR1 and CDR2: SGHNT, YYREEE (reference sequence). CDR3 length: 14 amino acids. Germline trimming cut 3 bases from V and 9 bases from J; bases unmatched to any gene: 10.

The chain uses TRBV5-1 and TRBJ1-2; D unclear. Germline CDR1 reads SGHRS; CDR2 reads YFSETQ. The ends were cut back, 4 bases at V and 4 bases at J, with 11 bases in the middle. This CDR3 is 13 amino acids long. The CDR3 sequence: CASSLRSSYGYTF. DNA of the CDR3: TGCGCCAGCAGCCTCCGGTCGAGCTATGGCTACACCTTC.

The genes are TRBV7-9 and TRBJ1-2; 7 bases match TRBD1. J lost 3 bases, V lost 5 bases, and 9 bases had no gene match. CDR1 is SEHNR and CDR2 is FQNEAQ in the germline V gene (reference sequence). There are 15 residues in the CDR3. The CDR3 DNA reads as TGTGCCAGCAGCAAGGGGGCAGGGAGGTACTATGGCTACACCTTC. This codes for CASSKGAGRYYGYTF.

The J gene is TRBJ1-1, the V gene TRBV4-1, with unresolved D. The germline V and J ends were trimmed by 4 bases and 0 bases, with 12 bases remaining between them. Germline V CDR1 and CDR2: MGHRA, YSYEKL. The CDR3 extends over 15 amino acids. In nucleotides, the CDR3 is TGCGCCAGCAGCCCAGAACACTCAGTGAACACTGAAGCTTTCTTT. Translating gives CASSPEHSVNTEAFF.

The chain has TRBV23-1 and TRBJ2-7; 10 nucleotides agree with TRBD1. TRBV23-1 is labeled an ORF, and its function is uncertain. The CDR3 is 15 amino acids. The V gene end was trimmed by 10 bases and the J gene end by 5 bases; junction bases not matched to a gene: 14. As DNA, the CDR3 is TGCGCCAACCCTTCTCTCCCGACAGGGGGCAACGAGCAGTACTTC. This translates into CANPSLPTGGNEQYF.